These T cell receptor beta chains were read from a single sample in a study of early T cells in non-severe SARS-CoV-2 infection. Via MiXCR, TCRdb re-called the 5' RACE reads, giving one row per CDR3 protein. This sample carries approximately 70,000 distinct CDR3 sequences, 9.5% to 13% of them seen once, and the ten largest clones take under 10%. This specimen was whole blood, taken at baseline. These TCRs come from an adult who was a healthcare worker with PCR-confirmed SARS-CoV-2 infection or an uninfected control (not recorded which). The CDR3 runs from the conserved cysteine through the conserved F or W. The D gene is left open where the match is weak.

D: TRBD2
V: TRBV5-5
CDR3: CASTPGLASSYEQYF

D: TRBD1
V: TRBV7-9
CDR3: CASSVGQGGTDTQYF

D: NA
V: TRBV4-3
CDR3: CASSQEWRSNQPQHF

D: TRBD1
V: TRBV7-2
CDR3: CASSFLGQANTEAFF

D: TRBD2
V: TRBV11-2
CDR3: CASSPGRGVDTQYF

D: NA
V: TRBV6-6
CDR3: CASSPPQQPQHF

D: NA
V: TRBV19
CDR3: CASASGTPLGYTF

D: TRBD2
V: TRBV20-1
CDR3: CSARAGTSGYNEQFF

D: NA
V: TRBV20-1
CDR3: CSARGTGWDTEAFF

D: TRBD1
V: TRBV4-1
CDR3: CASSQGNRGLMNTEAFF

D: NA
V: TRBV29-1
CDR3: CSVERGANNYGYTF

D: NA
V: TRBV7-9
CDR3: CASSQPVANTGELFF

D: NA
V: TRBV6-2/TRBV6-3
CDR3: CASSYLTAYEQYF

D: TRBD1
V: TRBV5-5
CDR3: CASSSGTGYLNQPQHF

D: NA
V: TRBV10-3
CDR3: CAISDWEGSSYNEQFF

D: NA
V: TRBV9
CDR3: CASSTVGSQNTEAFF

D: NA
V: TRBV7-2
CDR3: CASSSQYGELFF

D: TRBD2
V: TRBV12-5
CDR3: CASGLGLAGGQETQYF

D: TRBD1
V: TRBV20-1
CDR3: CSASGGYEQYF

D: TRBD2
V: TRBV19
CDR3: CASRWTSTSTDTQYF

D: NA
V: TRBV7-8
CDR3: CASSPRWWDTLSRDTQYF

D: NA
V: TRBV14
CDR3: CASSLRYGTPPDTQYF

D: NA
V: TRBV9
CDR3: CASSVGPGISTDTQYF

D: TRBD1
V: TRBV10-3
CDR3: CAISQGQRSPLHF

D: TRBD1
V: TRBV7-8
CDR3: CASSPGQGSSTDTQYF

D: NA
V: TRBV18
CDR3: CASSSIGTGSYEQYF

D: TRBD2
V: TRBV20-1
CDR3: CSARGLSGGPGDTQYF

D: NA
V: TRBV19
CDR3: CASGPNTEAFF

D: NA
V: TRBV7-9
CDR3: CASSLLLGGAYGYTF

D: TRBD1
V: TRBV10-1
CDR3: CASSPGQGVKEQFF

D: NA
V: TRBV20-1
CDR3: CSALTVSYEQYF

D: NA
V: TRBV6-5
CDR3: CASSYPQSSGELFF

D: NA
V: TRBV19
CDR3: CASAPGARQPQHF

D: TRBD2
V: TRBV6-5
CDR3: CASKRGGVDTQYF

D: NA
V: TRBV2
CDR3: CASSKLEDTQYF

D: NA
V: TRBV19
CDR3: CASSTPLGTFGGYTF

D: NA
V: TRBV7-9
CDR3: CASSYLGGSRDEAFF

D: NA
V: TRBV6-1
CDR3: CASSAQNPSYTF

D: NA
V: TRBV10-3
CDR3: CATEDSFGDTDTQYF

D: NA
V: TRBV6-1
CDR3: CASSGRSSGANVLTF

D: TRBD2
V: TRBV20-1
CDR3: CSATREGRYEQYF

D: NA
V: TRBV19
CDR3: CARPGSSYEQYF

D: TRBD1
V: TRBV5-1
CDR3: CASSMGQENSALHF

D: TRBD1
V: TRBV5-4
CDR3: CASSLGGTATTGELFF

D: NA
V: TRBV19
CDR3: CATKEADGYGYTF

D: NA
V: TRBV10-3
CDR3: CAISEAGYAEAFF

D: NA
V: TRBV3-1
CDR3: CASSQDRAHNEQFF

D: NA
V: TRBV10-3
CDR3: CAIRGPSTDTQYF

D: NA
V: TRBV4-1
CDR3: CASSQGGRANTEAFF

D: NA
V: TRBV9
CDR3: CASSVVAQTDEQFF

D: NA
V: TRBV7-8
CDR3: CASSWGKEETQYF

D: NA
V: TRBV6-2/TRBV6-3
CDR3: CASTSGIRLNTGELFF

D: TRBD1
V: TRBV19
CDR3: CASSIGGDRAPNQPQHF

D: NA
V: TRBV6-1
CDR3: CASSLTRVATNEKLFF

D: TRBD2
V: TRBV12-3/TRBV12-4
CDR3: CASRASGGQETQYF

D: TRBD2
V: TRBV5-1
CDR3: CASSLTAGGLNEQFF

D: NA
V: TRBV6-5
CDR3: CASSYVNKPYEQYF

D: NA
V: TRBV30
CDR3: CAWSVMGSTYYGYTF